A single sample is the source of the 27 T cell receptor beta chains below, sequenced in a study of radiotherapy plus CTLA-4 blockade in lung cancer. The data were produced by immunoSEQ multiplex PCR, yet TCRdb's version contains in-frame clones alone and is incomplete. The table records over 60,000 clones, more than 75% of them present only once. Sequences were derived from peripheral blood, sampled from a patient treated with radiotherapy plus ipilimumab. The receptors shown here come from a human donor with non-small cell lung cancer that progressed on radiotherapy plus ipilimumab.

V and J are TRBV5-1 and TRBJ2-7, with 11 bases fitting TRBD2. This CDR3 has 14 amino acids. V lost 1 base, J lost 4 bases, and 1 base stayed unmatched. Germline lookup yields CDR1 SGHRS and CDR2 YFSETQ. Here the CDR3 reads CASSLTSGGYEQYF. As DNA, the CDR3 is TGCGCCAGCAGCTTGACTAGCGGGGGTTACGAGCAGTACTTC.

This clone was seen more than once but under ten times. Other DNA sequences in the sample encode the same CDR3. The chain recombines TRBV6-1 with TRBJ1-4; D is possibly TRBD1 (6 bases). In germline, CDR1 is MNHNS, CDR2 SASEGT. V lost 4 bases, J lost 5 bases, and 8 bases lay in between. The CDR3 covers 13 residues. In DNA form, the CDR3 reads TGTGCCAGCAGTGGGGGGCCCAATGAAAAACTGTTTTTT. Protein sequence: CASSGGPNEKLFF.

J is TRBJ2-7 and V is TRBV7-8; D tentatively fits TRBD1 or TRBD2 (5 bases each). Trimming removed 2 bases at V and 4 bases at J, with 12 bases between. Germline CDR1 SGHVS, CDR2 FQNEAQ. This CDR3 has 14 residues. CDR3 sequence: CASSLNAGSYEQYV. CDR3 nucleotides: TGTGCCAGCAGCTTAAACGCAGGGAGTTACGAGCAGTACGTC.

The CDR3 DNA is TGTGCCAGCAGCGCCGCCCTGGGGGGCGGAGAGACCCAGTACTTC. Its protein product is CASSAALGGGETQYF. The chain is built from TRBV9 and TRBJ2-5; tentatively, D is TRBD1 or TRBD2 (6 bases each). V lost 3 bases to trimming and J lost 4 bases, with 16 bases between them. The CDR3 is 15 amino acids. Germline lookup yields CDR1 SGDLS and CDR2 YYNGEE.

J is TRBJ2-2 and V is TRBV25-1, with 11 bases that match TRBD2. CDR3 size: 15 residues. CDR1 is MGHDK, CDR2 SYGVNS, per germline. The junction had 3 bases not matched to a gene; V was cut back by 5 bases and J by 4 bases. The CDR3 sequence: CASSLAGGITGELFF. In DNA form, the CDR3 reads TGTGCCAGCAGTCTAGCGGGAGGAATCACCGGGGAGCTGTTTTTT. Full variable domain (outside the CDR3, taken from reference TRBV25-1 and TRBJ2-2): EADIYQTPRYLVIGTGKKITLECSQTMGHDKMYWYQQDPGMELHLIHYSYGVNSTEKGDLSSESTVSRIRTEHFPLTLESARPSHTSQYLCASSLAGGITGELFFGEGSRLTVL.

The chain links TRBV27 to TRBJ2-2; a possible D gene is TRBD1 (6 bases). In germline, CDR1 is MNHEY, CDR2 SMNVEV (reference sequence). This CDR3 is built from 15 residues. V dropped 8 bases and J dropped 1 base, with 14 bases sitting between them. CDR3 bases: TGTGCCAGCGGTTCGACAGGAGGGAACACCGGGGAGCTGTTTTTT. Translated, it gives CASGSTGGNTGELFF.

The rearrangement links TRBV9 to TRBJ2-1; D remains unclear. The germline gives CDR1 SGDLS, CDR2 YYNGEE. This CDR3 spans 13 amino acids. V was shortened by 0 bases and J by 6 bases, with 7 bases between the two germline ends. The CDR3 DNA is TGTGCCAGCAGCGTAGGTCCCCTCAATGAGCAGTTCTTC. Translating it yields CASSVGPLNEQFF.

The V call is TRBV11-2, the J call TRBJ2-1, with 8 bases identical to TRBD2. Unmatched junction bases numbered 8, after V lost 7 bases and J lost 6 bases. CDR1 and CDR2 (germline): SGHAT, FQNNGV. The CDR3 has 14 residues. The CDR3 here is CASTAGGSGNEQFF. Here the CDR3 DNA reads TGTGCCAGCACCGCGGGGGGTAGCGGCAATGAGCAGTTCTTC.

The gene calls are TRBV30 and TRBJ2-1, with a tentative D call TRBD1 (5 bases). CDR3 size: 11 residues. Germline V CDR1 and CDR2: GTSNPN, SVGIG (reference sequence). V dropped 1 base and J dropped 10 bases, with 8 bases sitting between them. The CDR3 region has the DNA TGTGCCTGGAGTGGAGGACAAGAGCAGTTCTTC. Amino acid sequence: CAWSGGQEQFF.

This clone was detected once. The J gene is TRBJ1-1, the V gene TRBV6-1; D is unresolved. The germline V gene encodes CDR1 MNHNS and CDR2 SASEGT. V lost 0 bases and J lost 7, with 9 bases in between. The CDR3 contains 13 residues. The CDR3 is CASSEAVELEAFF. As DNA, the CDR3 is TGTGCCAGCAGTGAAGCGGTGGAGCTTGAAGCTTTCTTT.

This sequence joins TRBV6-1 and TRBJ1-5; 7 positions match TRBD1. This CDR3 spans 12 amino acids. The V segment lost 4 bases and the J segment 12 bases; nucleotides outside the gene matches: 6. The germline CDR1 and CDR2 sequences are MNHNS and SASEGT. This chain's CDR3 is CASSAQGGFQHF. In nucleotides, the CDR3 is TGTGCCAGCAGTGCCCAGGGGGGTTTCCAGCATTTT.

The CDR3 DNA reads TGTGCCAGTAGTATAGTGTGGGCGCGGGACAGGGGTTACAATGAGCAGTTCTTC. It encodes CASSIVWARDRGYNEQFF. The V gene is TRBV19, the J gene TRBJ2-1; TRBD1 aligns across 10 bases. V gave up 1 base and J gave up 4 bases; unmatched junction bases: 10. The CDR3 contains 18 residues. Germline CDR1 reads LNHDA; CDR2 reads SQIVND (reference sequence).

The sample holds one count of this clone. The V gene is TRBV7-8, the J gene TRBJ1-2; 9 positions agree with TRBD1. V lost 3 bases, J lost 4 bases, and 9 bases stayed unmatched. This CDR3 comprises 16 residues. The germline V gene has CDR1 SGHVS and CDR2 FQNEAQ. The DNA of the CDR3 is TGTGCCAGCAGCTTGCGAAACAGGGGGCAGAGCTATGGCTACACCTTC. As protein: CASSLRNRGQSYGYTF.

CDR3 residues: CASSRVGNEKLFF. In DNA form, the CDR3 reads TGTGCCAGCAGTCGAGTGGGGAATGAAAAACTGTTTTTT. V gene TRBV6-1 combines with J gene TRBJ1-4, with unresolved D. The length of the CDR3 is 13 residues. V was trimmed by 5 bases and J by 5 bases, leaving 9 bases between them. CDR1 and CDR2 from the germline V gene are MNHNS and SASEGT.

This clone was counted once. The CDR3 sequence is CASSIPRDTKGNQPQHF. CDR3 nucleotide sequence: TGTGCCAGTAGTATTCCTCGGGACACCAAAGGTAATCAGCCCCAGCATTTT. The genes are TRBV19 and TRBJ1-5, with a possible D match to TRBD1 (6 bases). V lost 3 bases to trimming and J lost 4 bases, with 19 bases between them. The CDR3 has 17 amino acids. Germline loops: CDR1 LNHDA, CDR2 SQIVND (reference sequence). Based on the CDR3 plus reference TRBV19 and TRBJ1-5, the full variable domain is DGGITQSPKYLFRKEGQNVTLSCEQNLNHDAMYWYRQDPGQGLRLIYYSQIVNDFQKGDIAEGYSVSREKKESFPLTVTSAQKNPTAFYLCASSIPRDTKGNQPQHFGDGTRLSIL.

This CDR3 is CASSPDVSYEQYF. The CDR3 DNA is TGTGCCAGCTCACCAGATGTTTCCTACGAGCAGTACTTC. The rearrangement joins TRBV18 to TRBJ2-7; D gene ambiguous. Germline V lookup: CDR1 KGHSH, CDR2 LQKENI. V lost 2 bases and J lost 1, with 6 bases in between. CDR3 size: 13 residues.

The rearrangement links TRBV5-4 to TRBJ2-7, with D hard to call. Germline loops: CDR1 SGHNT, CDR2 YYREEE (reference sequence). V was clipped by 4 bases and J by 5 bases, with 16 bases between them. The CDR3 runs 14 residues. CDR3: CASSLPEGLHEQYF. DNA for the CDR3: TGTGCCAGCAGCCTCCCAGAAGGGCTGCACGAGCAGTACTTC.

This clone has just a few counts. J is TRBJ1-4 and V is TRBV10-3; no reliable D call. CDR3 length: 16 amino acids. Looked up from germline, CDR1 is ENHRY and CDR2 is SYGVKD. V was pared by 0 bases and J by 5 bases, with 13 bases between. CDR3 in DNA: TGTGCCATCAGTGAGTCGTGGGTCGCAGGAAATGAAAAACTGTTTTTT. Amino acid sequence: CAISESWVAGNEKLFF.

This clone was counted only a few times. A read error may be the cause here, since a much bigger clone is one base away. The chain links TRBV6-1 to TRBJ2-7, with D maybe TRBD2 (7 bases). This CDR3 has 15 residues. The V gene's germline CDR1 is MNHNS and CDR2 SASEGT. The CDR3 sequence: CARSEGGGSSYEQYF. CDR3 bases: TGTGCCCGCAGTGAAGGGGGGGGAAGCTCCTACGAGCAGTACTTC.

CDR3: CASSVEGLGNEQFF. The CDR3 bases are TGTGCCAGCAGCGTAGAAGGACTCGGCAATGAGCAGTTCTTC. The chain joins TRBV9 to TRBJ2-1, with D possibly being TRBD2 (5 bases). The germline CDR1 and CDR2 sequences are SGDLS and YYNGEE. The germline V and J ends were trimmed by 0 bases and 6 bases, with 10 bases remaining between them. The CDR3 contains 14 residues.

The V call is TRBV6-4, the J call TRBJ1-2, with D unclear. The CDR3 is 12 amino acids. Germline CDR1 and CDR2: MRHNA and SNTAGT. Trimming removed 2 bases from V and 5 bases from J, with 6 bases in between. This chain's CDR3 is CASSDGTYGYTF. DNA of the CDR3: TGTGCCAGCAGTGACGGAACTTATGGCTACACCTTC.

The rearrangement joins TRBV9 to TRBJ2-2, with 7 bases lining up with TRBD1. The germline gives CDR1 SGDLS, CDR2 YYNGEE. CDR3 length: 14 residues. J lost 4 bases, V lost 3 bases, and 3 bases had no gene match. The CDR3 is CASSGGQITGELFF. CDR3 DNA: TGTGCCAGCAGCGGGGGACAGATCACCGGGGAGCTGTTTTTT.

The V and J genes are TRBV2 and TRBJ2-5; D call uncertain. V was cut by 4 bases and J by 6 bases, with 3 bases left in between. CDR3 length equals 10 residues. Germline V gene lookup returns CDR1 SNHLY and CDR2 FYNNEI. This chain's CDR3 is CASSVKTQYF. The CDR3 DNA follows: TGTGCCAGCAGTGTCAAGACCCAGTACTTC.

In nucleotides, the CDR3 is TGTGCCAGCAGTTTAGTTCTCCTAGCAGGTGAGCAGTTCTTC. Residues: CASSLVLLAGEQFF. The rearrangement links TRBV27 to TRBJ2-1; TRBD2 is a possible D gene (5 bases). The V and J ends lost 2 bases and 9 bases respectively, with 14 bases between them. Germline CDR1 reads MNHEY; CDR2 reads SMNVEV (reference sequence). The CDR3 is 14 residues long.

This sequence joins TRBV5-6 and TRBJ1-2; unclear D gene. CDR1 is SGHDT and CDR2 is YYEEEE in the germline V gene. The CDR3 covers 15 residues. V was cut by 1 base and J by 2 bases, with 12 bases left in between. The DNA of the CDR3 is TGTGCCAGCAGCTTGAACCCTGACACGAACTATGGCTACACCTTC. Translated: CASSLNPDTNYGYTF. The complete variable domain, with remaining parts taken from reference TRBV5-6 and TRBJ1-2, reads DAGVTQSPTHLIKTRGQQVTLRCSPKSGHDTVSWYQQALGQGPQFIFQYYEEEERQRGNFPDRFSGHQFPNYSSELNVNALLLGDSALYLCASSLNPDTNYGYTFGSGTRLTVV.

V usage is TRBV14 and J usage is TRBJ2-1, with D tentatively TRBD1 or TRBD2 (7 bases each). The V end was cut by 5 bases, the J end by 1 base, with 12 bases between. This CDR3 contains 15 residues. Germline CDR1 SGHDN, CDR2 FVKESK. CDR3 amino acids: CASSARGGSYNEQFF. Here the CDR3 DNA reads TGTGCCAGCAGCGCCAGGGGGGGATCCTACAATGAGCAGTTCTTC.

The chain couples TRBV18 to TRBJ2-5; TRBD2 agrees at 10 bases. Germline V gene data show CDR1 as KGHSH and CDR2 as LQKENI. V shed 5 bases and J 5 bases; nucleotides not matched to a gene: 8. The CDR3 length is 15 residues. In nucleotides, the CDR3 is TGTGCCAGCTCAGTTCAGCTAGCGGGAGTGGAGACCCAGTACTTC. Translated, it gives CASSVQLAGVETQYF.